This is a list of T cell receptor beta chains from one sample in a study of blood T cell repertoires in COVID-19. Only in-frame clones appear in the TCRdb table, and some are missing; sequencing was by immunoSEQ multiplex PCR. Among about 87,000 clones listed, about 80% were seen once. What was sequenced was peripheral blood. The origin of the receptors is a woman aged 70-85 years with acute or convalescent COVID-19. Both conserved end residues are part of each CDR3. D genes are given only for firm matches. Not every row has a clone size; where given, it reads once, few, many or a size class.

size: few; V: TRBV2; D: NA; J: TRBJ2-5; length: 14; DNA: TGTGCCAGCAGTGATGAGCAGGGTTGGAAGACCCAGTACTTC; CDR3: CASSDEQGWKTQYF
size: NA; V: TRBV5-1; D: NA; J: TRBJ2-2; length: 16; DNA: TGCGCCAGCAGCTTAGGAGTGCGCGACAACACCGGGGAGCTGTTTTTT; CDR3: CASSLGVRDNTGELFF
size: NA; V: TRBV7-9; D: TRBD1; J: TRBJ1-3; length: 17; DNA: TGTGCCAGCAGCCCCCTTGGACAGGGAAAAGCTGGAAACACCATATATTTT; CDR3: CASSPLGQGKAGNTIYF
size: NA; V: TRBV7-8; D: NA; J: TRBJ1-3; length: 16; DNA: TGTGCCAGCAGTCAAGGACAGTGGAGCTCTGGAAACACCATATATTTT; CDR3: CASSQGQWSSGNTIYF
size: NA; V: TRBV5-1; D: NA; J: TRBJ1-1; length: 14; DNA: TGCGCCAGCAGCTTGTTACAGGTGAACACTGAAGCTTTCTTT; CDR3: CASSLLQVNTEAFF
size: NA; V: TRBV30; D: NA; J: TRBJ1-4; length: 14; DNA: TGTGCCTGGAACTATGCGGGACTTGATGAAAAACTGTTTTTT; CDR3: CAWNYAGLDEKLFF
size: NA; V: TRBV5-4; D: NA; J: TRBJ1-1; length: 14; DNA: TGTGCCAGCAGCTCTAAACAGGGTAACACTGAAGCTTTCTTT; CDR3: CASSSKQGNTEAFF
size: few; V: TRBV7-8; D: TRBD1; J: TRBJ1-1; length: 14; DNA: TGTGCCAGCAGATTGGACAGGGGTGTCACTGAAGCTTTCTTT; CDR3: CASRLDRGVTEAFF
size: NA; V: TRBV7-8; D: TRBD1; J: TRBJ1-2; length: 15; DNA: TGTGCCAGCAGCTTAGGCAGGGGGGCTAACTATGGCTACACCTTC; CDR3: CASSLGRGANYGYTF
size: NA; V: TRBV4-2; D: NA; J: TRBJ1-2; length: 17; DNA: TGTGCCAGCAGCCAAGATTTTAATAGAGTAGAGAACTATGGCTACACCTTC; CDR3: CASSQDFNRVENYGYTF
size: NA; V: TRBV3-1/TRBV3-2; D: NA; J: TRBJ1-2; length: 14; DNA: TGTGCCAGCAGCCAAGATATGGGGGGGTATGGCTACACCTTC; CDR3: CASSQDMGGYGYTF
size: once; V: TRBV11-2; D: NA; J: TRBJ1-1; length: 14; DNA: TGTGCCAGCAGCTTAGATTCACATTTCACTGAAGCTTTCTTT; CDR3: CASSLDSHFTEAFF
size: few; V: TRBV3-1/TRBV3-2; D: TRBD1; J: TRBJ1-6; length: 14; DNA: TGTGCCAGCAGCCAGGGGACAGGAAATTCACCCCTCCACTTT; CDR3: CASSQGTGNSPLHF
size: few; V: TRBV11-3; D: TRBD2; J: TRBJ2-3; length: 15; DNA: TGTGCCAGCAGACCTAGCGGGGGGAGCACAGATACGCAGTATTTT; CDR3: CASRPSGGSTDTQYF
size: NA; V: TRBV6-5; D: NA; J: TRBJ2-1; length: 12; DNA: TGTGCCAGTCCGGGCCCCCGGGGTGAGCAGTTCTTC; CDR3: CASPGPRGEQFF
size: NA; V: TRBV6-4; D: NA; J: TRBJ2-3; length: 13; DNA: TGTGCCAGCAGTTCCAGGGGAGGGGATACGCAGTATTTT; CDR3: CASSSRGGDTQYF